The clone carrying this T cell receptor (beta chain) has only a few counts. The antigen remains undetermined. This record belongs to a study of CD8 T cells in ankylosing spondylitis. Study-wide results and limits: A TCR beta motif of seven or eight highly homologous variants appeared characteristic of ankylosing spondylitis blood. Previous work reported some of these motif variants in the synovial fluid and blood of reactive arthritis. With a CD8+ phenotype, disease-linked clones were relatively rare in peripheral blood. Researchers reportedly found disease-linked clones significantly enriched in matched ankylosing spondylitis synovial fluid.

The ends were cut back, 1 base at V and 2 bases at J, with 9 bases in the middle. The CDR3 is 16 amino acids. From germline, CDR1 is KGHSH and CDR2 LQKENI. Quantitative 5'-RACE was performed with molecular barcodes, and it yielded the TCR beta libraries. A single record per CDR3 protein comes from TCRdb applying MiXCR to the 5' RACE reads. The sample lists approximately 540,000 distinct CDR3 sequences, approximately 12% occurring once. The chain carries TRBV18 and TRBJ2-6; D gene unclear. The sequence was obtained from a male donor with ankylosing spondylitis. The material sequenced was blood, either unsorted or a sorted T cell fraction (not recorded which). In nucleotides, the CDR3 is TGTGCCAGCTCACCACTAGCCGATCCTGGGGCCAACGTCCTGACTTTC. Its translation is CASSPLADPGANVLTF.